Listed below are T cell receptor beta chains from one sample, sequenced in a study of CD8+ T cells in alopecia areata. Clones were read by immunoSEQ multiplex PCR, and TCRdb kept only the in-frame ones, dropping some. The sample records approximately 130,000 clones, under 65% being singletons. The source was CD4+ T cells sorted from blood, collected at week 4, from a patient treated with tofacitinib. The receptors originated from a human donor with alopecia areata. The CDR3 runs from the conserved cysteine through the conserved F or W. The D gene is left open where the match is weak. Size values are once, few and many counts, or a class for expanded clones, and some rows have none.

clone size	V gene	D gene	J gene	CDR3 protein	CDR3 DNA
NA	TRBV5-6	NA	TRBJ2-1	CASSLGTGTYNEQFF	TGTGCCAGCAGCTTGGGTACTGGAACCTACAATGAGCAGTTCTTC
few	TRBV28	TRBD1	TRBJ1-4	CASRDRASEKLFF	TGTGCCAGCAGAGACAGGGCATCTGAAAAACTGTTTTTT
NA	TRBV27	NA	TRBJ2-1	CASSRRGSGEQFF	TGTGCCAGCAGTAGACGCGGGTCAGGTGAGCAGTTCTTC
NA	TRBV23-1	NA	TRBJ1-5	CARPIIDPTQHF	TGCGCCCGACCCATAATCGATCCCACCCAGCATTTT
few	TRBV5-1	NA	TRBJ2-1	CASSLSTEEFF	TGCGCCAGCAGCTTGTCTACGGAGGAGTTCTTC
NA	TRBV18	NA	TRBJ1-2	CASSPSQEEGYTF	TGTGCCAGCTCACCGTCGCAGGAGGAAGGCTACACCTTC
few	TRBV4-1	NA	TRBJ2-5	CASSQGIQETQYF	TGCGCCAGCAGCCAAGGGATACAAGAGACCCAGTACTTC
few	TRBV9	TRBD2	TRBJ2-1	CASSVSGSYNEQFF	TGTGCCAGCAGCGTTAGCGGGAGCTACAATGAGCAGTTCTTC
NA	TRBV4-2	TRBD2	TRBJ2-5	CASSQDSLAGLADVKTQYF	TGTGCCAGCAGCCAAGATTCTTTGGCGGGACTAGCGGACGTGAAGACCCAGTACTTC
NA	TRBV30	NA	TRBJ1-5	CAWSVLGNQPQHF	TGTGCCTGGAGTGTACTAGGGAATCAGCCCCAGCATTTT
NA	TRBV5-7	NA	TRBJ1-4	CASSPFPGEKLFF	TGTGCCAGCAGCCCTTTCCCCGGTGAAAAACTGTTTTTT
NA	TRBV7-2	NA	TRBJ2-7	CASSLPIGHEQYF	TGTGCCAGCAGCCTCCCGATTGGCCACGAGCAGTACTTC
few	TRBV15	NA	TRBJ2-5	CATSRISREETQYF	TGTGCCACCAGCAGAATTAGTAGGGAAGAGACCCAGTACTTC
NA	TRBV29-1	TRBD1	TRBJ2-3	CSEQGAGTDTQYF	TGCAGCGAACAGGGGGCAGGGACAGATACGCAGTATTTT
NA	TRBV5-1	NA	TRBJ1-5	CASSLSGLSNQPQHF	TGCGCCAGCAGCTTATCTGGGTTGTCCAATCAGCCCCAGCATTTT
few	TRBV5-8	NA	TRBJ2-3	CASSFGGTDTQYF	TGTGCCAGCAGCTTCGGGGGCACAGATACGCAGTATTTT
NA	TRBV5-4	NA	TRBJ1-1	CASSWDYTEAFF	TGTGCCAGCAGCTGGGACTACACTGAAGCTTTCTTT
NA	TRBV2	TRBD1	TRBJ2-1	CASNRDRGYNEQFF	TGTGCCAGCAATCGGGACAGGGGATACAATGAGCAGTTCTTC
NA	TRBV4-1	NA	TRBJ1-2	CASSQDPRGRGSGYTF	TGCGCCAGCAGCCAAGATCCGAGAGGGCGAGGGAGTGGCTACACCTTC
NA	TRBV2	NA	TRBJ1-3	CASRRPSSGNTIYF	TGTGCCAGCCGAAGACCCAGCTCTGGAAACACCATATATTTT
NA	TRBV18	NA	TRBJ1-4	CASSPGARDEKLFF	TGTGCCAGCTCACCAGGGGCGCGAGATGAAAAACTGTTTTTT
NA	TRBV9	NA	TRBJ1-1	CASSRGDWTEAFF	TGTGCCAGCAGCCGGGGGGATTGGACTGAAGCTTTCTTT
few	TRBV29-1	NA	TRBJ1-2	CSVDDLANYGYTF	TGCAGTGTCGATGACCTAGCTAACTATGGCTACACCTTC
once	TRBV29-1	NA	TRBJ1-2	CSAYQSGYGYTF	TGCAGCGCGTACCAAAGTGGCTATGGCTACACCTTC
NA	TRBV2	NA	TRBJ1-3	CASSLTAGGAGNTIYF	TGTGCCAGCAGCCTGACGGCGGGGGGTGCTGGAAACACCATATATTTT
few	TRBV5-1	NA	TRBJ1-1	CASSPGLRGTMAEAFF	TGCGCCAGCAGCCCTGGGCTTCGCGGGACAATGGCTGAAGCTTTCTTT
NA	TRBV5-1	NA	TRBJ2-7	CASSLDPDTVEQYF	TGCGCCAGCAGCTTGGACCCGGACACGGTCGAGCAGTACTTC
many	TRBV2	TRBD1	TRBJ1-2	CASIPGQGAYGYTF	TGTGCCAGCATTCCCGGACAGGGGGCCTATGGCTACACCTTC
NA	TRBV28	TRBD1	TRBJ2-7	CAAQGAHEQYF	TGTGCCGCACAGGGGGCGCACGAGCAGTACTTC
NA	TRBV18	NA	TRBJ1-5	CASSPEATDQPQHF	TGTGCCAGCTCACCTGAGGCAACCGATCAGCCCCAGCATTTT
NA	TRBV11-2	TRBD2	TRBJ2-7	CASSYGTSVPYEQYF	TGTGCCAGCAGCTACGGGACTAGCGTTCCCTACGAGCAGTACTTC
few	TRBV4-3	NA	TRBJ2-3	CASSQVERLDTQYF	TGCGCCAGCAGCCAAGTTGAAAGACTGGATACGCAGTATTTT
NA	TRBV28	NA	TRBJ2-1	CASSPEGQGVNNEQFF	TGTGCCAGCAGCCCCGAGGGGCAGGGTGTGAACAATGAGCAGTTCTTC
NA	TRBV5-1	TRBD2	TRBJ2-1	CVSGGYYNEQFF	TGTGTGAGCGGGGGGTACTACAATGAGCAGTTCTTC
NA	TRBV18	NA	TRBJ2-7	CASSGTVDGEQYF	TGTGCCAGCTCCGGGACGGTCGACGGCGAGCAGTACTTC
few	TRBV29-1	NA	TRBJ1-1	CSVENQMNTEAFF	TGCAGCGTTGAAAACCAGATGAACACTGAAGCTTTCTTT
NA	TRBV27	NA	TRBJ2-7	CASSLGGSYEQYF	TGTGCCAGCAGTTTAGGCGGATCCTACGAGCAGTACTTC
once	TRBV29-1	TRBD1	TRBJ1-2	CSEGQVDGYTF	TGCAGCGAGGGACAGGTAGATGGCTACACCTTC
NA	TRBV20-1	NA	TRBJ2-5	CSAESGETQYF	TGCAGTGCTGAATCGGGTGAGACCCAGTACTTC
NA	TRBV9	NA	TRBJ2-3	CASSVQGGASPDTQYF	TGTGCCAGCAGCGTACAAGGAGGGGCGTCCCCAGATACGCAGTATTTT
NA	TRBV30	TRBD1	TRBJ2-2	CAWAGTGGYSSTGELFF	TGTGCCTGGGCCGGGACAGGGGGCTATTCGAGCACCGGGGAGCTGTTTTTT
once	TRBV7-9	NA	TRBJ1-5	CASSLEGSQPQHF	TGTGCCAGCAGCTTAGAGGGAAGTCAGCCCCAGCATTTT
NA	TRBV2	TRBD1	TRBJ2-2	CASSRDGTGATGELFF	TGTGCCAGCAGTCGTGACGGGACAGGTGCAACCGGGGAGCTGTTTTTT
NA	TRBV5-1	NA	TRBJ2-5	CASSPGSGRPTQYF	TGCGCCAGCAGCCCCGGTAGCGGCCGGCCGACCCAGTACTTC
NA	TRBV5-4	NA	TRBJ1-1	CASSLALNTEAFF	TGTGCCAGCAGCTTGGCCCTGAACACTGAAGCTTTCTTT
NA	TRBV29-1	NA	TRBJ2-3	CSVEDGGGTDTQYF	TGCAGCGTTGAGGATGGCGGGGGCACAGATACGCAGTATTTT
few	TRBV20-1	NA	TRBJ2-7	CSASRSYEQYF	TGCAGTGCTAGCAGGAGCTACGAGCAGTACTTC
NA	TRBV5-4	NA	TRBJ2-5	CASSLVGEETQYF	TGTGCCAGCAGCTTGGTAGGGGAAGAGACCCAGTACTTC
few	TRBV9	TRBD1	TRBJ2-7	CASSPGTGGRPTYEQYF	TGTGCCAGCAGCCCAGGGACAGGGGGCCGTCCTACCTACGAGCAGTACTTC
NA	TRBV4-3	NA	TRBJ1-2	CASSQDHGANYGYTF	TGCGCCAGCAGCCAAGATCACGGAGCGAACTATGGCTACACCTTC
NA	TRBV5-1	NA	TRBJ2-1	CASTRAGGSNEQFF	TGCGCCAGTACGAGAGCAGGGGGGTCGAATGAGCAGTTCTTC
NA	TRBV7-9	NA	TRBJ2-6	CASSLGGSGANVLTF	TGTGCCAGCAGCTTAGGGGGAAGTGGGGCCAACGTCCTGACTTTC
NA	TRBV7-2	NA	TRBJ2-5	CASSLGTRGETQYF	TGTGCCAGCAGCTTAGGGACACGCGGAGAGACCCAGTACTTC
NA	TRBV6-6	NA	TRBJ1-1	CASSLKNTEAFF	TGTGCCAGCAGCCTTAAGAACACTGAAGCTTTCTTT
few	TRBV4-1	TRBD1	TRBJ1-2	CASSQLRGPGYTF	TGCGCCAGCAGCCAACTCAGGGGGCCTGGCTACACCTTC
NA	TRBV27	NA	TRBJ2-7	CASSLGRTTYEQYF	TGTGCCAGCAGTTTGGGACGCACTACCTACGAGCAGTACTTC
NA	TRBV7-9	NA	TRBJ1-2	CASSFALMGYTF	TGTGCCAGCAGTTTCGCTCTTATGGGCTACACCTTC
NA	TRBV5-1	NA	TRBJ1-2	CASSFDSNYGYTF	TGCGCCAGCAGCTTCGACAGTAACTATGGCTACACCTTC
NA	TRBV5-6	TRBD2	TRBJ2-1	CASSQGLAGYNEQFF	TGTGCCAGCAGCCAAGGACTAGCGGGGTACAATGAGCAGTTCTTC
few	TRBV4-3	NA	TRBJ2-3	CASSQDLEHKQYF	TGCGCCAGCAGCCAAGATCTGGAGCATAAGCAGTATTTT